This T cell receptor beta chain was sequenced during a study of breast tumors, draining lymph nodes, adjacent tissues. Whole-study findings and limits: Tumor and nontumor repertoires were significantly more similar in luminal-like than in basal-like breast cancer. Compared with lymph nodes, tumors were less diverse; compared with nontumor tissue, more.

Many counts were recorded for this clonotype. Its antigen is not identified. TCRdb re-called the multiplex PCR reads with MiXCR, one entry per CDR3 protein. This table holds about 20,000 distinct CDR3 sequences, around 33% found once. Trimming shortened V by 4 bases and J by 8 bases, and 19 bases separated the two germline ends. Germline CDR1 DFQATT, CDR2 SNEGSKA (reference sequence). The CDR3 spans 14 residues. The sequenced material came from breast tumor tissue. The rearrangement uses TRBV20-1 and TRBJ2-3; D gene ambiguous. The source is a female donor with breast cancer. Some clones in this sample may be carry-over from other donors' samples. The CDR3 nucleotides are TGCAGTGCTAATCCGGCTAGAGGAAAAGGTACGCAGTATTTT. This sequence encodes CSANPARGKGTQYF.